Below are 14 T cell receptor beta chains sequenced from a single sample in a study of blood T cell repertoires in COVID-19. The method was immunoSEQ multiplex PCR; TCRdb's version includes in-frame clones alone and lacks a portion of them. In the table there are 200,000 to 250,000 clones, approximately 80% of which are singletons. Source material: peripheral blood. The receptor set was obtained from a woman aged 18-29 years with acute or convalescent COVID-19.

The genes are TRBV2 and TRBJ1-1; D might be TRBD1 (5 bases). CDR1 is SNHLY, CDR2 FYNNEI, per germline. V was pared by 3 bases and J by 4 bases, with 12 bases between. This CDR3 is built from 14 residues. CDR3 in amino acids: CASSDGGGITEAFF. In nucleotides, the CDR3 is TGTGCCAGCAGTGATGGGGGGGGGATCACTGAAGCTTTCTTT.

The gene calls are TRBV29-1 and TRBJ1-2; D remains ambiguous. Per germline, CDR1 SQVTM and CDR2 ANQGSEA. The CDR3 extends over 12 amino acids. V lost 5 bases, J lost 5 bases, and 12 bases lay in between. CDR3 DNA sequence: TGCAGCGTTTGGGCCCAGTTTTATGGCTACACCTTC. This sequence encodes CSVWAQFYGYTF.

The V gene is TRBV7-2, the J gene TRBJ1-1; perhaps TRBD1 as D (5 bases). V was cut by 5 bases and J by 3 bases, with 16 bases left in between. The CDR3 length is 15 residues. Germline values: CDR1 SGHTA, CDR2 FQGNSA. CDR3 protein: CASSLSEGRDTEAFF. As DNA, the CDR3 is TGTGCCAGCAGCCTCAGCGAAGGCAGGGACACTGAAGCTTTCTTT.

The V gene is TRBV24-1, the J gene TRBJ2-6, with 9 bases lining up with TRBD2. The CDR3 covers 17 residues. The ends lost 5 bases at V and 4 bases at J; junction bases unmatched: 8. Per germline, CDR1 KGHDR and CDR2 SFDVKD. CDR3 nucleotides: TGTGCCACCAGTGGTGTAGCGGGAGTGAACGGGGCCAACGTCCTGACTTTC. It translates to CATSGVAGVNGANVLTF.

This chain links TRBV7-2 with TRBJ1-5; D is unclear. The CDR3 has 14 residues. V was clipped by 5 bases and J by 1 base, with 9 bases between them. The V gene's germline CDR1 is SGHTA and CDR2 FQGNSA. CDR3 region: CASSISRSNQPQHF. The CDR3, as DNA: TGTGCCAGCAGCATAAGCAGGAGCAATCAGCCCCAGCATTTT. Looking up the rest from reference TRBV7-2 and TRBJ1-5 gives the full variable domain: GAGVSQSPSNKVTEKGKDVELRCDPISGHTALYWYRQSLGQGLEFLIYFQGNSAPDKSGLPSDRFSAERTGGSVSTLTIQRTQQEDSAVYLCASSISRSNQPQHFGDGTRLSIL.

This sequence joins TRBV4-3 and TRBJ2-6; 7 bases fit TRBD1. Germline trimming cut 5 bases from V and 4 bases from J; bases unmatched to any gene: 8. The CDR3 is made up of 16 amino acids. Germline CDR1 is LGHNA and CDR2 is YSLEER. In DNA, the CDR3 is TGCGCCAGCAGCTCGTCGACAGGGCTCGGGGCCAACGTCCTGACTTTC. Protein product: CASSSSTGLGANVLTF.

A single count supports this clone. The J gene is TRBJ1-5, the V gene TRBV29-1; 8 bases match TRBD1. Unmatched junction bases numbered 4, after V lost 5 bases and J lost 4 bases. The CDR3 is 13 residues long. CDR1 is SQVTM and CDR2 is ANQGSEA in the germline V gene. DNA of the CDR3: TGCAGCGTTTCGGGACAGGAAAATCAGCCCCAGCATTTT. Translating gives CSVSGQENQPQHF.

V gene TRBV30 combines with J gene TRBJ1-1, with D unclear. The germline CDR1 and CDR2 sequences are GTSNPN and SVGIG (reference sequence). This CDR3 spans 13 amino acids. With 4 bases removed from V and 0 bases from J, the gap between germline ends came to 9 bases. This chain's CDR3 is CAWNYRLNTEAFF. The CDR3 DNA is TGTGCCTGGAACTACCGTTTGAACACTGAAGCTTTCTTT.

The genes are TRBV5-4 and TRBJ1-1; D gene uncertain. CDR3 length equals 15 residues. The germline CDR1 and CDR2 sequences are SGHNT and YYREEE (reference sequence). V lost 0 bases and J 0 bases, leaving 9 bases between the germline ends. The CDR3 region has the DNA TGTGCCAGCAGCTTGGACGGACTCATGAACACTGAAGCTTTCTTT. This encodes CASSLDGLMNTEAFF.

CDR3 coding DNA: TGTGCCAGCAGCCTGACCTGGGATAGGGGCGTCTACAATGAGCAGTTCTTC. Translated: CASSLTWDRGVYNEQFF. The chain recombines TRBV11-3 with TRBJ2-1; possible D gene TRBD1, 5 bases. Trimming took off 5 bases at V and 3 bases at J, with 20 bases between the two ends. Germline V CDR1 and CDR2: SGHNT, YENEEA. The CDR3 length is 17 residues.

J is TRBJ2-3 and V is TRBV6-5; 14 bases fit TRBD2. There are 15 residues in the CDR3. V trimming: 6 bases; J trimming: 7 bases; junction bases outside the gene matches: 6. The germline CDR1 and CDR2 sequences are MNHEY and SVGAGI. The CDR3 loop reads CASRETSGRAHTQYF. The CDR3, as DNA: TGTGCCAGCAGGGAGACTAGCGGGAGGGCACATACGCAGTATTTT.

The CDR3 spells CASSLPGQETQYF. DNA of the CDR3: TGTGCCAGCAGTTTACCAGGGCAAGAGACCCAGTACTTC. The chain couples TRBV12-3 or TRBV12-4 to TRBJ2-5, with a weak D call TRBD1 (5 bases). The CDR3 has 13 amino acids. Trimming pared 2 bases from V and 2 bases from J, leaving 6 bases between.

The chain joins TRBV9 to TRBJ2-2; perhaps TRBD1 as D (6 bases). CDR1 is SGDLS, CDR2 YYNGEE, per germline. The CDR3 covers 13 residues. Trimming took 3 bases from V and 7 from J, leaving 10 bases between them. CDR3 loop: CASSAGVIGELFF. CDR3 bases: TGTGCCAGCAGCGCAGGGGTCATCGGGGAGCTGTTTTTT.

The chain uses TRBV4-3 and TRBJ2-7; 11 nucleotides match TRBD1. The CDR3 is 16 residues long. The V gene's germline CDR1 is LGHNA and CDR2 YSLEER. The V and J ends lost 0 bases and 5 bases, in that order; junction bases with no gene match: 6. The CDR3 sequence: CASSQEGGQGVHEQYF. Written as DNA, the CDR3 is TGCGCCAGCAGCCAAGAGGGGGGACAGGGGGTGCACGAGCAGTACTTC.